The 28 T cell receptor beta chains presented below share a single source sample, sequenced in a study of TIL therapy for anti-PD-1-resistant metastatic lung cancer. Time point specified: pre-treatment sample, taken before nivolumab and TIL therapy. Tumor tissue came from excised metastases, mostly pleural nodules or supraclavicular lymph nodes. The immunoSEQ assay was v3. The method was immunoSEQ multiplex PCR; TCRdb's version includes in-frame clones alone and lacks a portion of them. Among approximately 95,000 clones listed, around 71% were seen once. This specimen was tumor tissue, taken at baseline. Receptors were obtained from a person aged 25 to 79 with non-small cell lung cancer.

In its sample, this clone was seen a few times. The chain links TRBV5-1 to TRBJ1-2, with a possible D match to TRBD1 (5 bases). Germline values: CDR1 SGHRS, CDR2 YFSETQ. V was trimmed by 0 bases and J by 9 bases, leaving 12 bases between them. There are 13 residues in the CDR3. CDR3 sequence reads: CASSLDLGPSYTF. The CDR3, as DNA: TGCGCCAGCAGCTTGGATTTGGGACCTAGCTACACCTTC.

The rearrangement links TRBV3-1 (or the pseudogene TRBV3-2) to TRBJ2-1; possibly TRBD2 for D (6 bases). V was shortened by 2 bases and J by 9 bases, with 11 bases between the two germline ends. From germline, CDR1 is LGHDT and CDR2 YNNKEL (reference sequence). The CDR3 is 13 residues long. In DNA form, the CDR3 reads TGTGCCAGCAGCCAAACGACTAGAGGTGAGCAGTTCTTC. Amino acid sequence: CASSQTTRGEQFF.

The chain is built from TRBV11-2 and TRBJ1-6; D is ambiguous. V was clipped by 3 bases and J by 8 bases, with 2 bases between them. The CDR3 runs 11 residues. Germline lookup yields CDR1 SGHAT and CDR2 FQNNGV. This CDR3 is CASSFHSPLHF. The CDR3, as DNA: TGTGCCAGCAGCTTTCATTCACCCCTCCACTTT.

This clone was detected a few times. The chain has TRBV5-1 and TRBJ2-2; TRBD2 agrees at 7 bases. The germline gives CDR1 SGHRS, CDR2 YFSETQ. The CDR3 totals 17 residues. Trimming took 0 bases from V and 5 from J; bases not matched to a gene: 10. The CDR3 spells CASSLEGGFARTGELFF. The CDR3 coding sequence is TGCGCCAGCAGCTTGGAGGGAGGGTTTGCGCGGACCGGGGAGCTGTTTTTT.

This clone was seen a handful of times. V usage is TRBV3-1 (or the pseudogene TRBV3-2) and J usage is TRBJ2-1; D not resolved. This CDR3 comprises 14 residues. Trimming left V 1 base short and J 9 bases short, with 13 bases between. Germline V gives CDR1 LGHDT, CDR2 YNNKEL (reference sequence). CDR3 protein: CASSQALSVVEQFF. CDR3 coding DNA: TGTGCCAGCAGCCAAGCCCTCTCGGTGGTTGAGCAGTTCTTC.

This clone was seen a single time. The chain couples TRBV4-1 to TRBJ1-4; D gene uncertain. The germline V and J ends were trimmed by 8 bases and 5 bases, with 24 bases remaining between them. Germline values: CDR1 MGHRA, CDR2 YSYEKL. The CDR3 is 17 residues long. The CDR3 DNA follows: TGCGCCAGCCCCCCTAAGAAAGCGAGGAGAATAAATGAAAAACTGTTTTTT. Its translation: CASPPKKARRINEKLFF.

The chain joins TRBV10-3 to TRBJ1-1; no reliable D call. The CDR3 has 12 residues. The ends were cut back, 6 bases at V and 3 bases at J, with 8 bases in the middle. The germline CDR1 and CDR2 sequences are ENHRY and SYGVKD. The CDR3 nucleotides read TGTGCCATCAGGAGGGTTGACACTGAAGCTTTCTTT. It translates to CAIRRVDTEAFF.

The gene calls are TRBV4-1 and TRBJ2-7; D perhaps matches TRBD2 (7 bases). CDR1 is MGHRA, CDR2 YSYEKL, per germline. The CDR3 loop spans 15 amino acids. V was shortened by 7 bases and J by 6 bases, with 22 bases between the two germline ends. This CDR3 is CASTPLVGGAVEQYF. In DNA form, the CDR3 reads TGCGCCAGCACTCCGCTGGTGGGGGGGGCGGTCGAGCAGTACTTC.

This clone has only a few counts. The chain employs TRBV7-6 and TRBJ2-2, with 7 bases fitting TRBD1. The germline V gene encodes CDR1 SGHVS and CDR2 FNYEAQ. V trimming: 6 bases; J trimming: 3 bases; junction bases outside the gene matches: 7. This CDR3 is built from 15 residues. The CDR3 coding sequence is TGTGCCAGCAGAACACAGGGGATCGACACCGGGGAGCTGTTTTTT. It codes for CASRTQGIDTGELFF. Full variable domain (outside the CDR3, taken from reference TRBV7-6 and TRBJ2-2): GAGVSQSPRYKVTKRGQDVALRCDPISGHVSLYWYRQALGQGPEFLTYFNYEAQQDKSGLPNDRFSAERPEGSISTLTIQRTEQRDSAMYRCASRTQGIDTGELFFGEGSRLTVL.

In DNA, the CDR3 is TGCGCCAGCAGTGATGACCGGGACACTGAAGCTTTCTTT. The encoded protein is CASSDDRDTEAFF. The chain carries TRBV10-2 and TRBJ1-1; D is ambiguous. Trimming left V 3 bases short and J 3 bases short, with 8 bases between. The CDR3 extends over 13 amino acids. Per germline, CDR1 WSHSY and CDR2 SAAADI.

The rearrangement links TRBV6-4 to TRBJ1-2, with no clear D. The CDR3 has 13 residues. Trimming took off 2 bases at V and 6 bases at J, with 10 bases between the two ends. Germline V gene lookup returns CDR1 MRHNA and CDR2 SNTAGT. CDR3 protein: CASSDEPFDGYTF. The CDR3 DNA sequence: TGTGCCAGCAGTGACGAACCCTTCGATGGCTACACCTTC.

This clone is categorized as large (0.1 to 1%). CDR3 protein: CASRQGGETQYF. CDR3 DNA: TGTGCCAGCAGACAGGGGGGGGAGACCCAGTACTTC. The chain has TRBV6-5 and TRBJ2-5, with D possibly being TRBD1 (8 bases). The CDR3 loop spans 12 amino acids. V was trimmed by 6 bases and J by 5 bases, leaving 10 bases between them. CDR1 MNHEY and CDR2 SVGAGI come from the germline V gene.

The chain employs TRBV10-3 and TRBJ1-2, with D possibly TRBD1 on 5 matching bases. Germline assignment: CDR1 ENHRY and CDR2 SYGVKD. The CDR3 loop spans 16 amino acids. V gave up 2 bases and J gave up 2 bases, with 15 bases separating them. CDR3 loop: CAISEARVILNYGYTF. The CDR3 region has the DNA TGTGCCATCAGTGAGGCCAGGGTGATACTCAACTATGGCTACACCTTC.

This chain joins TRBV7-2 and TRBJ1-1; D might be TRBD1 (6 bases). This CDR3 comprises 15 residues. The ends were cut back, 5 bases at V and 2 bases at J, with 15 bases in the middle. Germline CDR1 is SGHTA and CDR2 is FQGNSA. In DNA form, the CDR3 reads TGTGCCAGCAGCCCCACTGGACAGCTTAACACTGAAGCTTTCTTT. Its translation is CASSPTGQLNTEAFF.

The rearrangement joins TRBV11-1 to TRBJ2-5, with TRBD2 matching 8 bases. Germline trimming cut 1 base from V and 3 bases from J; bases unmatched to any gene: 4. The germline V gene encodes CDR1 SGHAT and CDR2 FQDESV (reference sequence). The CDR3 has 15 amino acids. As DNA, the CDR3 is TGTGCCAGCAGCTTAGACGGGAGGGCCAAAGAGACCCAGTACTTC. This translates into CASSLDGRAKETQYF.

This clone was detected a few times. This chain links TRBV28 with TRBJ1-5; D ambiguous. CDR1 is MDHEN, CDR2 SYDVKM, per germline. Trimming cost V 5 bases and J 4 bases, with 9 bases left between them. The CDR3 extends over 13 amino acids. The CDR3: CASSPPFNQPQHF. The DNA of the CDR3 is TGTGCCAGCAGTCCTCCGTTTAATCAGCCCCAGCATTTT. The full variable domain, rest sourced from reference TRBV28 and TRBJ1-5, is DVKVTQSSRYLVKRTGEKVFLECVQDMDHENMFWYRQDPGLGLRLIYFSYDVKMKEKGDIPEGYSVSREKKERFSLILESASTNQTSMYLCASSPPFNQPQHFGDGTRLSIL.

This rearrangement joins TRBV27 to TRBJ1-6, with unresolved D. Germline values: CDR1 MNHEY, CDR2 SMNVEV (reference sequence). The CDR3 covers 15 residues. Trimming took 0 bases from V and 7 from J, leaving 10 bases between them. For the CDR3, the DNA is TGTGCCAGCAGTTTATCTCCAGACCCAAATTCACCCCTCCACTTT. Translating gives CASSLSPDPNSPLHF.

The chain recombines TRBV23-1 with TRBJ2-4; perhaps TRBD2 as D (5 bases). TRBV23-1 is an ORF for which the function is uncertain. The CDR3 spans 16 residues. The ends were cut back, 5 bases at V and 3 bases at J, with 17 bases in the middle. The CDR3 nucleotides are TGCGCCAGCAGTACACGCCCCCGGGATAACAAAAACATTCAGTACTTC. It yields the protein CASSTRPRDNKNIQYF.

This clone was counted only a few times. The chain couples TRBV19 to TRBJ2-7, with a weak D call TRBD2 (5 bases). Germline CDR1 reads LNHDA; CDR2 reads SQIVND (reference sequence). Trimming removed 3 bases from V and 3 bases from J, with 12 bases in between. CDR3 length: 14 residues. The CDR3 spells CASSIRAGYYEQYF. The CDR3, as DNA: TGTGCCAGTAGTATTCGTGCGGGTTACTACGAGCAGTACTTC.

V and J are TRBV11-3 and TRBJ1-5; tentatively, D is TRBD1 (5 bases). V lost 2 bases and J lost 0, with 11 bases in between. Germline assignment: CDR1 SGHNT and CDR2 YENEEA. The CDR3 has 16 amino acids. The CDR3 DNA reads TGTGCCAGCAGCTTAAGGGACGCAAATAGCAATCAGCCCCAGCATTTT. This codes for CASSLRDANSNQPQHF.

This clone has a count of ten or more. The chain combines TRBV24-1 with TRBJ1-6; D uncertain. The V gene lost 7 bases and the J gene lost 7 bases, with 16 bases spanning the gap. Germline V gene sequence: CDR1 KGHDR, CDR2 SFDVKD. The CDR3 runs 15 residues. CDR3 sequence: CATRALQNLNSPLHF. As DNA, the CDR3 is TGTGCCACCAGGGCGCTGCAAAATCTCAATTCACCCCTCCACTTT.

The chain joins TRBV19 to TRBJ2-3; TRBD2 might be the D (5 bases). V was clipped by 3 bases and J by 6 bases, with 10 bases between them. The CDR3 consists of 13 residues. Germline V lookup: CDR1 LNHDA, CDR2 SQIVND (reference sequence). For the CDR3, the DNA is TGTGCCAGTAGTATTGGACTCGCTGATACGCAGTATTTT. Encoded protein: CASSIGLADTQYF.

The rearrangement uses TRBV7-2 and TRBJ2-1; D is uncertain. The CDR3 totals 15 residues. Between the trimmed V and J ends, which lost 5 bases and 6 bases, there was a span of 17 bases. From germline, CDR1 is SGHTA and CDR2 FQGNSA. The CDR3, as DNA: TGTGCCAGCAGCCTCGGACGGTCCGTGGGCAATGAGCAGTTCTTC. Amino acid sequence: CASSLGRSVGNEQFF.

CDR3 in amino acids: CASRLTYQETQYF. As DNA, the CDR3 is TGTGCCAGCAGGCTAACGTACCAAGAGACCCAGTACTTC. The chain recombines TRBV7-2 with TRBJ2-5; the D is unclear. Germline lookup yields CDR1 SGHTA and CDR2 FQGNSA. CDR3 length: 13 amino acids. V gave up 6 bases and J gave up 0 bases, with 8 bases separating them.

This chain connects TRBV25-1 to TRBJ1-2, with 8 bases identical to TRBD1. CDR1 and CDR2 from the germline V gene are MGHDK and SYGVNS. This CDR3 is built from 14 residues. V was pared by 5 bases and J by 4 bases, with 6 bases of the junction left unmatched. CDR3 nucleotide sequence: TGTGCCAGCAGTCCCCGGGACAGGATCTATGGCTACACCTTC. Amino acid sequence: CASSPRDRIYGYTF.

This rearrangement joins TRBV6-1 to TRBJ2-7, with TRBD1 identical over 7 bases. The V and J ends lost 4 bases and 4 bases, in that order; junction bases with no gene match: 13. CDR1 and CDR2 from the germline V gene are MNHNS and SASEGT. The CDR3 has 16 residues. The CDR3 here is CASSVVGTDPFYEQYF. The DNA for the CDR3 is TGTGCCAGCAGTGTAGTAGGGACAGACCCCTTTTACGAGCAGTACTTC.

This clone appeared once. This chain uses TRBV6-5 with TRBJ2-1, with D maybe TRBD1 (6 bases). This CDR3 has 15 amino acids. Germline CDR1 reads MNHEY; CDR2 reads SVGAGI. V lost 4 bases to trimming and J lost 6 bases, with 16 bases between them. Written as DNA, the CDR3 is TGTGCCAGCAGTTCATCAGGGGTTCGGGGCAATGAGCAGTTCTTC. Its translation: CASSSSGVRGNEQFF.

The chain employs TRBV6-1 and TRBJ1-1, with TRBD1 matching over 8 bases. Germline CDR1 and CDR2: MNHNS and SASEGT. This CDR3 comprises 17 residues. The junction had 12 bases not matched to a gene; V was cut back by 2 bases and J by 4 bases. The CDR3 DNA reads TGTGCCAGCAGTGAAACAGGACAGGGACTTTTGTTCACTGAAGCTTTCTTT. This translates into CASSETGQGLLFTEAFF.